One and the same sample provided the 16 T cell receptor beta chains below, sequenced in a study of T-cell memory formation after mild COVID-19. TCRdb ran MiXCR on the 5' RACE reads and lists one entry per CDR3 protein. The sample has more than 150,000 distinct CDR3 sequences, approximately 18% seen once. Sequenced input: PBMCs or a T cell subset sorted from them (not recorded which). Receptor source: a man between 18 and 29 years old who had mild COVID-19 (a few samples of this study predate the infection). Cell type and time point are not known.

V usage is TRBV7-3 and J usage is TRBJ2-1; D gene unclear. The CDR3 has 12 amino acids. Germline CDR1 and CDR2: SGHTA and FQGTGA. Trimming took off 4 bases at V and 7 bases at J, with 8 bases between the two ends. This CDR3 reads CASSYLSNEQFF. CDR3 nucleotides: TGTGCCAGCAGCTATCTGAGTAATGAGCAGTTCTTC.

The CDR3 reads CSVRQGPDQPQHF. The CDR3 nucleotides are TGCAGCGTTAGACAGGGGCCGGATCAGCCCCAGCATTTT. This rearrangement joins TRBV29-1 to TRBJ1-5; 8 bases map to TRBD1. Germline V gives CDR1 SQVTM, CDR2 ANQGSEA. With 5 bases clipped from V and 5 bases from J, the junction kept 5 bases outside the gene matches. CDR3 size: 13 residues.

The chain couples TRBV29-1 to TRBJ1-4; D unclear. V was trimmed by 4 bases and J by 8 bases, leaving 11 bases between them. The germline V gene encodes CDR1 SQVTM and CDR2 ANQGSEA. The CDR3 totals 12 residues. DNA for the CDR3: TGCAGCGTTGTGGGTGGCGACGAAAAACTGTTTTTT. Translated, it gives CSVVGGDEKLFF.

The V and J genes are TRBV7-8 and TRBJ1-2; D unclear. The CDR3 runs 15 residues. Trimming shortened V by 1 base and J by 4 bases, and 13 bases separated the two germline ends. CDR1 and CDR2 (germline): SGHVS, FQNEAQ. CDR3 sequence: CASSLGGSRSYGYTF. CDR3 sequence (DNA): TGTGCCAGCAGCTTAGGAGGGTCACGATCCTATGGCTACACCTTC.

The gene calls are TRBV6-1 and TRBJ1-2; weak D call: TRBD1 (5 bases). This CDR3 comprises 12 residues. With 10 bases removed from V and 6 bases from J, the gap between germline ends came to 15 bases. Germline CDR1 reads MNHNS; CDR2 reads SASEGT. DNA of the CDR3: TGTGCCACACTCGGGCAGGGTGATGGCTACACCTTC. As protein: CATLGQGDGYTF.

This clonotype appeared a few times. The chain combines TRBV20-1 with TRBJ1-3; D is unresolved. The CDR3 has 14 amino acids. V was shortened by 0 bases and J by 4 bases, with 10 bases between the two germline ends. Looked up from germline, CDR1 is DFQATT and CDR2 is SNEGSKA (reference sequence). The CDR3 is CSARDPGSGNTIYF. The CDR3 DNA follows: TGCAGTGCTAGAGATCCGGGCTCGGGAAACACCATATATTTT.

This clonotype was detected only a few times. This CDR3 reads CASSLAGTGLNEQYV. The DNA for the CDR3 is TGTGCCAGCAGCTTAGCCGGGACAGGGCTTAACGAGCAGTACGTC. This chain uses TRBV11-2 with TRBJ2-7; 9 nucleotides align to TRBD1. CDR1 is SGHAT and CDR2 is FQNNGV in the germline V gene. J was trimmed by 5 bases and V by 1 base; bases with no gene match: 6. The CDR3 contains 15 residues.

This chain joins TRBV5-1 and TRBJ2-7, with TRBD1 matching over 8 bases. V shed 5 bases and J 2 bases; nucleotides not matched to a gene: 9. The CDR3 is 15 amino acids. Germline loops: CDR1 SGHRS, CDR2 YFSETQ. DNA for the CDR3: TGCGCCAGCAGTATACAGGGGGTGGCGACCTACGAGCAGTACTTC. Translating it yields CASSIQGVATYEQYF.

V is TRBV20-1 and J is TRBJ2-2; TRBD1 is a possible D gene (7 bases). Germline-derived CDR1 and CDR2 are DFQATT and SNEGSKA (reference sequence). V lost 8 bases to trimming and J lost 3 bases, with 16 bases between them. CDR3 length equals 14 residues. The CDR3 nucleotides are TGCAGTTGGAGGGGGCCCCTAGACACCGGGGAGCTGTTTTTT. It yields the protein CSWRGPLDTGELFF.

This clonotype appeared a few times. The rearrangement joins TRBV10-3 to TRBJ2-3, with 11 bases fitting TRBD1. Trimming removed 5 bases from V and 2 bases from J; junction bases left unmatched: 9. The CDR3 is 17 residues long. Germline assignment: CDR1 ENHRY and CDR2 SYGVKD. The CDR3 reads CAISMAGTGGFTDTQYF. In nucleotides, the CDR3 is TGTGCCATCAGTATGGCCGGGACAGGGGGTTTCACAGATACGCAGTATTTT.

This clonotype turned up a few times. The chain has TRBV9 and TRBJ1-5; the D gene is possibly TRBD1 (5 bases). The V end was cut by 0 bases, the J end by 7 bases, with 8 bases between. The CDR3 covers 13 residues. CDR1 SGDLS and CDR2 YYNGEE come from the germline V gene. The CDR3 sequence: CASSVAGNQPQHF. CDR3 coding DNA: TGTGCCAGCAGCGTAGCAGGGAACCAGCCCCAGCATTTT. The full variable domain, with the rest looked up from reference TRBV9 and TRBJ1-5, is DSGVTQTPKHLITATGQRVTLRCSPRSGDLSVYWYQQSLDQGLQFLIQYYNGEERAKGNILERFSAQQFPDLHSELNLSSLELGDSALYFCASSVAGNQPQHFGDGTRLSIL.

This clonotype has only a few counts. The chain joins TRBV12-3 or TRBV12-4 to TRBJ1-2, with 8 bases matching TRBD1. V trimming: 3 bases; J trimming: 8 bases; junction bases outside the gene matches: 11. This CDR3 contains 15 residues. The chain's CDR3 is CASSLPARQGRGYTF. The CDR3 DNA reads as TGTGCCAGCAGTTTGCCCGCTCGACAGGGGCGCGGCTACACCTTC.

In DNA, the CDR3 is TGTGCCTGGAGTGTCCCGGCAGAGGCAGATACGCAGTATTTT. It translates to CAWSVPAEADTQYF. The gene calls are TRBV30 and TRBJ2-3; D gene ambiguous. The CDR3 extends over 14 amino acids. V gave up 0 bases and J gave up 4 bases, with 11 bases separating them. The germline gives CDR1 GTSNPN, CDR2 SVGIG (reference sequence).

The CDR3 protein is CASSPWWHTIYF. Here the CDR3 DNA reads TGTGCCAGCAGCCCCTGGTGGCACACCATATATTTT. This chain uses TRBV7-2 with TRBJ1-3; unclear D gene. Trimming shortened V by 5 bases and J by 8 bases, and 10 bases separated the two germline ends. Germline-derived CDR1 and CDR2 are SGHTA and FQGNSA. The CDR3 sequence is 12 residues long.

V gene TRBV6-5 combines with J gene TRBJ1-2; 12 positions agree with TRBD1. Trimming removed 5 bases from V and 8 bases from J; junction bases left unmatched: 6. The CDR3 is made up of 14 amino acids. Germline assignment: CDR1 MNHEY and CDR2 SVGAGI. The CDR3 DNA reads TGTGCCAGCAGTGGGACAGGGGGCTATGGGGGCTACACCTTC. Its translation is CASSGTGGYGGYTF.

The V call is TRBV16, the J call TRBJ1-2; D is ambiguous. Germline V gives CDR1 KGHSY, CDR2 FQNENV. The CDR3 contains 11 residues. Deletions cut 7 bases from V and 8 bases from J, with 11 bases between. The DNA for the CDR3 is TGTGCCAGCAATAACCTGCTGGGCTACACCTTC. It is translated as CASNNLLGYTF.